These 20 T cell receptor beta chains were all obtained from the same sample, sequenced in a study of T cell changes during pregnancy in multiple sclerosis. Data came from immunoSEQ multiplex PCR; TCRdb stores just in-frame clones and leaves some out. This table holds 90,000 to 120,000 clones, around 90% found once. The sample in question was peripheral blood, obtained in the third trimester of pregnancy. The source of these receptors is a female donor in good health, enrolled as a control in a pregnancy study.

The chain recombines TRBV10-3 with TRBJ1-1, with D unclear. The V gene lost 6 bases and the J gene lost 0 bases, with 5 bases spanning the gap. Per germline, CDR1 ENHRY and CDR2 SYGVKD. The CDR3 length is 12 residues. CDR3 sequence reads: CAISQMNTEAFF. CDR3 sequence (DNA): TGTGCCATCAGCCAGATGAACACTGAAGCTTTCTTT.

The V call is TRBV7-9, the J call TRBJ1-1; D unclear. Germline V gives CDR1 SEHNR, CDR2 FQNEAQ (reference sequence). CDR3 length: 13 residues. V lost 3 bases and J 1 base, leaving 6 bases between the germline ends. In nucleotides, the CDR3 is TGTGCCAGCAGCTTGCCCGGGAACACTGAAGCTTTCTTT. Protein: CASSLPGNTEAFF.

This clone showed up just once. The chain carries TRBV11-3 and TRBJ2-7, with a possible D match to TRBD1 (6 bases). Germline V gene data show CDR1 as SGHNT and CDR2 as YENEEA. Trimming shortened V by 3 bases and J by 3 bases, and 12 bases separated the two germline ends. The length of the CDR3 is 14 residues. CDR3 coding DNA: TGTGCCAGCAGCTTCAGACGACAGGTCTACGAGCAGTACTTC. This sequence encodes CASSFRRQVYEQYF.

This clone was recorded once. The chain employs TRBV7-8 and TRBJ1-4; TRBD1 is a possible D gene (6 bases). The CDR3 is 16 residues long. Trimming removed 0 bases at V and 7 bases at J, with 15 bases between. Germline CDR1 reads SGHVS; CDR2 reads FQNEAQ. Written as DNA, the CDR3 is TGTGCCAGCAGCTTAGCCCTACAGGGCACCCCTGAAAAACTGTTTTTT. Translated, it gives CASSLALQGTPEKLFF.

The chain recombines TRBV6-4 with TRBJ2-1, with a possible D match to TRBD1 (6 bases). Germline V lookup: CDR1 MRHNA, CDR2 SNTAGT. Trimming removed 2 bases from V and 1 base from J, with 12 bases in between. This CDR3 has 16 residues. The CDR3 here is CASSDQGRRSYNEQFF. The CDR3 nucleotides are TGTGCCAGCAGTGACCAGGGGAGAAGGTCCTACAATGAGCAGTTCTTC.

The J gene is TRBJ2-3, the V gene TRBV2, with 15 bases identical to TRBD2. Germline V gives CDR1 SNHLY, CDR2 FYNNEI. J was trimmed by 5 bases and V by 3 bases; bases with no gene match: 3. The CDR3 runs to 16 residues. Written as DNA, the CDR3 is TGTGCCAGCAGTGATTGGACTAGCGGGGGGGAAGATACGCAGTATTTT. Protein product: CASSDWTSGGEDTQYF. The whole variable domain, filled in from reference TRBV2 and TRBJ2-3, reads EPEVTQTPSHQVTQMGQEVILRCVPISNHLYFYWYRQILGQKVEFLVSFYNNEISEKSEIFDDQFSVERPDGSNFTLKIRSTKLEDSAMYFCASSDWTSGGEDTQYFGPGTRLTVL.

This clone appeared once. V gene TRBV5-5 combines with J gene TRBJ2-4, with D perhaps TRBD1 (5 bases). This CDR3 is 14 amino acids long. The germline V gene encodes CDR1 SGHKS and CDR2 YYEKEE (reference sequence). Trimming removed 4 bases at V and 8 bases at J, with 16 bases between. CDR3 sequence reads: CASSAWKGPDIQYF. In DNA form, the CDR3 reads TGTGCCAGCAGCGCCTGGAAGGGGCCGGACATTCAGTACTTC.

The J gene is TRBJ2-7, the V gene TRBV19; 7 bases are a match to TRBD1. This CDR3 is 15 amino acids long. Per the germline V gene, CDR1 is LNHDA and CDR2 is SQIVND (reference sequence). After removal of 4 bases from V and 2 bases from J, the junction contained 8 bases not matched to a gene. The CDR3, as DNA: TGTGCCAGTAGTAGGTCGCGGACAGGCCCCTACGAGCAGTACTTC. Translating it yields CASSRSRTGPYEQYF.

This chain uses TRBV5-5 with TRBJ1-4; a weak D match, TRBD1 (6 bases). From germline, CDR1 is SGHKS and CDR2 YYEKEE (reference sequence). The CDR3 runs 18 residues. V was trimmed by 0 bases and J by 3 bases, leaving 18 bases between them. CDR3 in DNA: TGTGCCAGCAGCTTGGCCCCCCTAGGGGGGGCATCTAATGAAAAACTGTTTTTT. Protein: CASSLAPLGGASNEKLFF.

The rearrangement links TRBV30 to TRBJ1-3; TRBD1 aligns across 9 bases. The germline V gene encodes CDR1 GTSNPN and CDR2 SVGIG (reference sequence). Trimming cost V 0 bases and J 8 bases; bases outside gene matches: 2. This CDR3 is 13 amino acids long. CDR3 residues: CAWSVTGGHTIYF. CDR3 nucleotide sequence: TGTGCCTGGAGTGTCACAGGGGGCCACACCATATATTTT.

This chain connects TRBV5-1 to TRBJ1-2; TRBD1 matches at 7 bases. Germline loops: CDR1 SGHRS, CDR2 YFSETQ. This CDR3 has 15 residues. The V and J ends lost 2 bases and 4 bases, in that order; junction bases with no gene match: 8. The CDR3 is CASSFARTGSYGYTF. The CDR3 coding sequence is TGCGCCAGCAGCTTCGCCCGGACAGGCTCCTATGGCTACACCTTC. Drawing the rest from reference TRBV5-1 and TRBJ1-2, the complete variable domain is KAGVTQTPRYLIKTRGQQVTLSCSPISGHRSVSWYQQTPGQGLQFLFEYFSETQRNKGNFPGRFSGRQFSNSRSEMNVSTLELGDSALYLCASSFARTGSYGYTFGSGTRLTVV.

The chain carries TRBV4-1 and TRBJ2-5, with unresolved D. This CDR3 has 13 amino acids. V lost 1 base, J lost 4 bases, and 7 bases lay in between. Germline V gives CDR1 MGHRA, CDR2 YSYEKL. The DNA of the CDR3 is TGCGCCAGCAGCCAAGGAGTTGTAGAGACCCAGTACTTC. Its translation: CASSQGVVETQYF.

This chain links TRBV6-1 with TRBJ1-2, with D uncertain. The CDR3 is 15 amino acids. From germline, CDR1 is MNHNS and CDR2 SASEGT. Trimming cost V 2 bases and J 7 bases, with 17 bases left between them. The CDR3 loop is CASSENRGPVSGYTF. The CDR3 nucleotides are TGTGCCAGCAGTGAAAATAGAGGGCCGGTGAGTGGCTACACCTTC.

The rearrangement links TRBV5-6 to TRBJ1-2, with 8 bases aligning to TRBD1. This CDR3 region has 14 residues. V lost 6 bases and J lost 6; bases outside the gene matches: 10. Germline CDR1 SGHDT, CDR2 YYEEEE. CDR3 in amino acids: CASTITDRGHGYTF. CDR3 in DNA: TGTGCCAGCACCATTACTGACAGGGGCCATGGCTACACCTTC.

This clone was detected once. The V call is TRBV10-3, the J call TRBJ2-2, with 7 bases identical to TRBD2. In germline, CDR1 is ENHRY, CDR2 SYGVKD. The CDR3 runs 16 residues. J was trimmed by 0 bases and V by 10 bases; bases with no gene match: 11. CDR3 in amino acids: CATASGGDANTGELFF. DNA of the CDR3: TGTGCCACCGCGTCGGGGGGTGATGCGAACACCGGGGAGCTGTTTTTT.

The chain joins TRBV2 to TRBJ1-1; D is unclear. CDR3 size: 13 residues. Germline V CDR1 and CDR2: SNHLY, FYNNEI. Trimming took off 4 bases at V and 5 bases at J, with 11 bases between the two ends. CDR3 sequence reads: CASSGGLGTEAFF. The CDR3 DNA reads as TGTGCCAGCAGTGGAGGGTTGGGGACTGAAGCTTTCTTT.

V is TRBV7-9 and J is TRBJ2-7, with D perhaps matching TRBD1 (5 bases). Germline V gene lookup returns CDR1 SEHNR and CDR2 FQNEAQ (reference sequence). This CDR3 has 14 amino acids. V dropped 0 bases and J dropped 4 bases, with 10 bases sitting between them. Here the CDR3 reads CASSLAGAGYEQYF. The CDR3, as DNA: TGTGCCAGCAGCTTAGCGGGCGCAGGGTACGAGCAGTACTTC.

This chain links TRBV2 with TRBJ2-3; TRBD2 agrees at 7 bases. Germline V gene data show CDR1 as SNHLY and CDR2 as FYNNEI. CDR3 size: 11 residues. V gave up 8 bases and J gave up 14 bases; unmatched junction bases: 10. The CDR3 here is CASGRDYLWYF. For the CDR3, the DNA is TGTGCCAGCGGACGGGACTACTTGTGGTATTTT.

The chain is built from TRBV5-1 and TRBJ1-5, with unresolved D. In germline, CDR1 is SGHRS, CDR2 YFSETQ. Trimming left V 5 bases short and J 7 bases short, with 19 bases between. This CDR3 is built from 15 residues. In DNA, the CDR3 is TGCGCCAGCAGATTGACCCCGGGAGATGGGCAGCCCCAGCATTTT. It specifies CASRLTPGDGQPQHF.

This chain connects TRBV19 to TRBJ2-1; 10 nucleotides align to TRBD1. Looked up from germline, CDR1 is LNHDA and CDR2 is SQIVND (reference sequence). There are 15 residues in the CDR3. V was clipped by 3 bases and J by 4 bases; unmatched bases: 3. The CDR3 sequence: CASSMGTGVYNEQFF. The CDR3, as DNA: TGTGCCAGTAGTATGGGGACAGGGGTGTACAATGAGCAGTTCTTC.